The entry below describes one T cell receptor (beta chain). This sample is drawn from a study of shared T cell receptors in the human thymus. This table comes from immunoSEQ multiplex PCR, and its TCRdb copy is limited to in-frame clones, with some not included. Among around 340,000 clones, 95% were seen once, and the ten largest hold roughly 0.021%. V lost 1 base and J lost 6, with 10 bases in between. The germline CDR1 and CDR2 sequences are LNHDA and SQIVND (reference sequence). The CDR3 is made up of 13 amino acids. The sequenced material came from thymocytes. This receptor was obtained from a human donor. V is TRBV19 and J is TRBJ2-7; D not resolved. DNA for the CDR3: TGTGCCAGTAGTATAGGCCGACAAGGCGAGCAGTACTTC. Protein: CASSIGRQGEQYF.